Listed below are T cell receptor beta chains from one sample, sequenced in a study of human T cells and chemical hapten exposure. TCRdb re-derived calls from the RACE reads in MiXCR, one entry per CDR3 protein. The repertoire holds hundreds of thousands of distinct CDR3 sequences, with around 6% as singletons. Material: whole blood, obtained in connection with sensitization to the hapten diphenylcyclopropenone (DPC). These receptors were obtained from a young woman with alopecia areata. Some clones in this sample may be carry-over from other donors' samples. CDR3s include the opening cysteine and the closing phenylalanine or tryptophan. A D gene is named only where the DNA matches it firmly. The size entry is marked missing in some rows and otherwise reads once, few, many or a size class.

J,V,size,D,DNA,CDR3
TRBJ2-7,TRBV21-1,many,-,TGTGCCAGCAGCAAATTACCTACAGGGTATCAGTACTTC,CASSKLPTGYQYF
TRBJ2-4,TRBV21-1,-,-,TGTGCCAGCAGCCTCACCGGGACTAGCGGGGGCGCTAGCCTAGCCAAAAACATTCAGTACTTC,CASSLTGTSGGASLAKNIQYF
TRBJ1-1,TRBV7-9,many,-,TGTGCCAGCAGCCCGACGTGGGACGGTGAAGCTTTCTTT,CASSPTWDGEAFF
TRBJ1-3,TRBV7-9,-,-,TGTGCCAGCAGCTCAAACCTCTGGGTTGAGGGATCTGGAAACACCATATATTTT,CASSSNLWVEGSGNTIYF
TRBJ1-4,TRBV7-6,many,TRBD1,TGTGCCAGCAGCTTAGCGCTGACAGGGGAAGGTGAAAAACTGTTTTTT,CASSLALTGEGEKLFF
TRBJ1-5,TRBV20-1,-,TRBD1,TGCAGTGCTAGAGATAGGAGGGGGCAGGGCAATCAGCCCCAGCATTTT,CSARDRRGQGNQPQHF
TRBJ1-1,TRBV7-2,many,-,TGTGCCAGCAGCTTAAGAGGGGGTAGAACTGAAGCTTTCTTT,CASSLRGGRTEAFF
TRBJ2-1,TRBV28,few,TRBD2,TGTGCCAGCAGACGGGGACTAGCCCCCTACAATGAGCAGTTCTTC,CASRRGLAPYNEQFF
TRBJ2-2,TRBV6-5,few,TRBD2,TGTGCCAGCAGTTATTCTGGGACTAGCGGGGGTCCCGGCCGGGAGCTGTTTTTT,CASSYSGTSGGPGRELFF
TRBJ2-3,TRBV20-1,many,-,TGCAGTGCTAGTTCCTTCTTGGCTAGCTGGGTGTCCACAGATACGCAGTATTTT,CSASSFLASWVSTDTQYF
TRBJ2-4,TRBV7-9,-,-,TGTGCCAGCAGCTTAGGGTCCGGGACCGGAGGATCCAAAAACATTCAGTACTTC,CASSLGSGTGGSKNIQYF
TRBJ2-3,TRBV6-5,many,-,TGTGCCAGCACTCCTGACACTTCGGGATACACAGATACGCAGTATTTT,CASTPDTSGYTDTQYF
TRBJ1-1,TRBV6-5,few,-,TGTGCCAGCAGTTACGCTGGGTCGGGCACTGAAGCTTTCTTT,CASSYAGSGTEAFF
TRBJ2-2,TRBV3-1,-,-,TGTGCCAGCAGCCAAACGCGGACCGGGGAGCTGTTTTTT,CASSQTRTGELFF
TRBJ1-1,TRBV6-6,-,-,TGTGCCAGCAGTTACGACAGTTATAACACTGAAGCTTTCTTT,CASSYDSYNTEAFF
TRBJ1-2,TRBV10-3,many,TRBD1,TGTGCCATCACGCCAGGGGGGCCGCCCAACTATGGCTACACCTTC,CAITPGGPPNYGYTF
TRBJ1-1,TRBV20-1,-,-,TGCAGTGCCCCACAGGGTTTGAACACTGAAGCTTTCTTT,CSAPQGLNTEAFF
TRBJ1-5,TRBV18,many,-,TGTGCCAGCTCCCTGGGGGGTTATTTGCAGCCCCAGCATTTT,CASSLGGYLQPQHF
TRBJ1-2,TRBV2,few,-,TGTGCCAGCAACTCAAAGCCGGGGGCCGACTATGGCTACACCTTC,CASNSKPGADYGYTF
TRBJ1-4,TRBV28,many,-,TGTGCCAGCACCCTAGATGAAAAACTGTTTTTT,CASTLDEKLFF
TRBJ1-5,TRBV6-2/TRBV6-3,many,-,TGTGCCAGCAGCCCCTCGAGGGGAGGGAGCAATCAGCCCCAGCATTTT,CASSPSRGGSNQPQHF
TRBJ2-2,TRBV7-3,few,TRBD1,TGTGCCAGCAGCCCTCAGGGGGAAGGAACCGGGGAGCTGTTTTTT,CASSPQGEGTGELFF
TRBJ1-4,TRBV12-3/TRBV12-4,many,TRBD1,TGTGCCAGCAGTTTTTACAGGGGAGGCGAAAAACTGTTTTTT,CASSFYRGGEKLFF
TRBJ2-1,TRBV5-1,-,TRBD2,TGCGCCAGCAGCTTGGTCCCTAGCGGGGGCCCTAGCTCCTACAATGAGCAGTTCTTC,CASSLVPSGGPSSYNEQFF
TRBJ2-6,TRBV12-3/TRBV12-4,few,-,TGTGCCAGCACCCGAGGGAGCTCTGGGGCCAACGTCCTGACTTTC,CASTRGSSGANVLTF
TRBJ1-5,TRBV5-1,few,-,TGCGCCAGCAGCTTGGATGGGCCGGGGTATAGCAATCAGCCCCAGCATTTT,CASSLDGPGYSNQPQHF
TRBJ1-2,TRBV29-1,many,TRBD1,TGCAGCGTAGGTGACAGGGGGCGAAGCTATGGCTACACCTTC,CSVGDRGRSYGYTF
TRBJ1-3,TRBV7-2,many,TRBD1,TGTGCCAGCAGCCAACAGGGGGCGACTGGAAACACCATATATTTT,CASSQQGATGNTIYF
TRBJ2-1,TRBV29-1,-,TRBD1,TGCAGCGCTGGGACAGTGGGGGTAAGTGATGAGCAGTTCTTC,CSAGTVGVSDEQFF
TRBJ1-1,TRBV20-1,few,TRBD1,TGCAGTGCTAGGAGGGCCAGGGGGGTGGACACTGAAGCTTTCTTT,CSARRARGVDTEAFF
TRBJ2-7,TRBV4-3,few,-,TGCGCCAGCAGCCCAGGTCCGGCAAACAGCTACGAGCAGTACTTC,CASSPGPANSYEQYF
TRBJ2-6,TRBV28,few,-,TGTGCCAGCAGTTTCTGGCGCTCTGGGGCCAACGTCCTGACTTTC,CASSFWRSGANVLTF
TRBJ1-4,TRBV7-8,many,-,TGTGCCAGCAGCCGCGACAGAAATAATGAAAAACTGTTTTTT,CASSRDRNNEKLFF
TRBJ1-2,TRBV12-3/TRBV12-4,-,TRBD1,TGTGCCAGCAGTCCCAGGGGACAGGGGATCGATGGCTACACCTTC,CASSPRGQGIDGYTF
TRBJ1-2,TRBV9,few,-,TGTGCCAGCAGTGCTACCGGGGGCGAAGACTATGGCTACACCTTC,CASSATGGEDYGYTF
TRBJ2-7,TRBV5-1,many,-,TGCGCCAGCAGCTTGGGACGTCAGGGTTACGAGCAGTACTTC,CASSLGRQGYEQYF
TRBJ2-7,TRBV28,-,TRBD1,TGTGCCAGCAGTTTATCGGACAGGCTCCACGAGCAGTACTTC,CASSLSDRLHEQYF
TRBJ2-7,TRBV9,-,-,TGTGCCAGCAACGTAGGGATTGGGGCCAGGGAGCAGTACTTC,CASNVGIGAREQYF
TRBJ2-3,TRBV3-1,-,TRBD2,TGTGCCGCCAAAAGCGGGGAAACAGATACGCAGTATTTT,CAAKSGETDTQYF
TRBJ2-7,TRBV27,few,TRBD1,TGTGCCAGCTCATCCTCCGGGACAGTCTACGAGCAGTACTTC,CASSSSGTVYEQYF
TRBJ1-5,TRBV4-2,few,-,TGTGCCAGCAGCCAAGACCTTAATAGCAATCAGCCCCAGCATTTT,CASSQDLNSNQPQHF
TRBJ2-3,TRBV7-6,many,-,TGTGCCAGCAGCTTGTCATCGAGCGGCCAGTATTTT,CASSLSSSGQYF
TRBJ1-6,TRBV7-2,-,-,TGTGCCAGCAGCTTAGTGGCGGATTCACCCCTCCACTTT,CASSLVADSPLHF
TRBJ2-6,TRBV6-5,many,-,TGTGCCAGCACCCCCCTTAGGAGCTCTGGGGCCAACGTCCTGACTTTC,CASTPLRSSGANVLTF
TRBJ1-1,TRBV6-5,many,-,TGTGCCAGCAAAAAGGGCGAAAGCACTGAAGCTTTCTTT,CASKKGESTEAFF
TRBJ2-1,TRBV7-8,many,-,TGTGCCAGCAGCTCGACTCCCGGACTGCTCTACAATGAGCAGTTCTTC,CASSSTPGLLYNEQFF
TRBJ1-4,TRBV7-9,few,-,TGTGCCAGCAGCCCCGGACAGACCCATGAAAAACTGTTTTTT,CASSPGQTHEKLFF
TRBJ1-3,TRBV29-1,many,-,TGCAGCGTTGTCAGTATTGGAAACACCATATATTTT,CSVVSIGNTIYF
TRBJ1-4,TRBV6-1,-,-,TGTGCCAGCAGTTCGGGGGCAACTAATGAAAAACTGTTTTTT,CASSSGATNEKLFF
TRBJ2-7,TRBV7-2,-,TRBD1,TGTGCCAGCAGCTTCCGACAGGGGAAGGGTTACGAGCAGTACTTC,CASSFRQGKGYEQYF
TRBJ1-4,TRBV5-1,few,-,TGCGCCAGCAGCTTGGATAGTAATAATGAAAAACTGTTTTTT,CASSLDSNNEKLFF